The rows below give T cell receptor beta chains drawn from one sample of a study of T cell changes during pregnancy in multiple sclerosis. Measured with immunoSEQ multiplex PCR; TCRdb has only the in-frame clones, and not every one. The sample records nearly 60,000 clones, roughly nine tenths being singletons. Sample: CD4+ T cells from peripheral blood mononuclear cells, taken after pregnancy. These receptor sequences come from a female donor in good health, enrolled as a control in a pregnancy study. The CDR3 runs from the conserved cysteine through the conserved F or W. Fields, in order: D gene, clone size, V gene, J gene, CDR3 protein, CDR3 DNA. D genes are given only for firm matches. Clone size, where shown, is once, few, many, or a class for clones that have expanded.

>TRBD1|-|TRBV2|TRBJ1-6
CASDEIGQGGSPLHF
TGTGCCAGCGATGAGATAGGACAGGGTGGATCACCCCTCCACTTT
>TRBD2|-|TRBV5-6|TRBJ2-3
CASSTRPLAGGTDTQYF
TGTGCCAGCAGCACCCGACCTCTAGCGGGGGGGACCGATACGCAGTATTTT
>TRBD1|-|TRBV30|TRBJ2-2
CAWGFTGGINTGELFF
TGTGCCTGGGGATTTACAGGGGGAATAAACACCGGGGAGCTGTTTTTT
>TRBD2|-|TRBV6-4|TRBJ2-3
CASSFLAGGPDTQYF
TGTGCCAGCAGTTTCCTAGCGGGGGGGCCGGATACGCAGTATTTT
>-|-|TRBV7-2|TRBJ2-7
CASSRNAGAQYEQYF
TGTGCCAGCAGCCGGAACGCGGGGGCGCAGTACGAGCAGTACTTC
>TRBD1|-|TRBV12-5|TRBJ2-1
CASVPPRDRGIFEQFF
TGTGCTAGTGTCCCTCCCCGGGACAGGGGAATCTTTGAGCAGTTCTTC
>-|-|TRBV19|TRBJ1-5
CASSIRGPAEPNQPQHF
TGTGCCAGTAGTATAAGAGGGCCAGCCGAGCCCAATCAGCCCCAGCATTTT
>TRBD1|-|TRBV7-9|TRBJ1-1
CASSRGTGSAFF
TGTGCCAGCAGTCGTGGGACAGGTAGTGCTTTCTTT
>TRBD2|-|TRBV7-2|TRBJ2-5
CASSFAGLAGGRQETQYF
TGTGCCAGCAGCTTTGCTGGACTAGCGGGGGGACGTCAAGAGACCCAGTACTTC
>-|few|TRBV5-1|TRBJ1-1
CASSPIVDSEAFF
TGCGCCAGCAGCCCTATAGTCGACAGCGAAGCTTTCTTT
>-|-|TRBV5-1|TRBJ2-4
CASSGATGTGIQYF
TGCGCCAGCAGCGGGGCTACAGGGACGGGCATTCAGTACTTC
>-|-|TRBV5-5|TRBJ1-1
CASSWAGRSEAFF
TGTGCCAGCAGCTGGGCGGGACGGAGTGAAGCTTTCTTT
>TRBD1|-|TRBV11-3|TRBJ2-7
CASRNDRVSYEQYF
TGTGCCAGCAGAAACGACAGGGTCTCCTACGAGCAGTACTTC
>TRBD1|-|TRBV9|TRBJ1-4
CASSRGQEANEKLFF
TGTGCCAGCAGCCGGGGACAGGAGGCTAATGAAAAACTGTTTTTT
>TRBD1|-|TRBV30|TRBJ2-1
CAWISGTGVGEQFF
TGTGCCTGGATTTCCGGGACAGGGGTCGGTGAGCAGTTCTTC
>-|-|TRBV13|TRBJ2-6
CASGMPGANVLTF
TGTGCCAGTGGCATGCCTGGGGCCAACGTCCTGACTTTC
>-|-|TRBV14|TRBJ2-7
CASSQVAIPYEQYF
TGTGCCAGCAGCCAAGTGGCAATCCCTTACGAGCAGTACTTC
>TRBD1|-|TRBV6-6|TRBJ2-7
CASTHTRDRTLDEQYF
TGTGCCAGCACCCACACGAGGGACAGGACTCTTGACGAGCAGTACTTC
>-|-|TRBV6-4|TRBJ2-2
CASGPEPRNTGELFF
TGTGCCAGCGGTCCTGAGCCTCGGAACACCGGGGAGCTGTTTTTT
>TRBD2|-|TRBV5-1|TRBJ2-2
CASTHGGIDSGELFF
TGCGCCAGCACGCACGGGGGGATAGATTCCGGGGAGCTGTTTTTT
>-|-|TRBV18|TRBJ1-2
CASSPSGGVGNGYTF
TGTGCCAGCTCACCGTCGGGAGGGGTCGGTAACGGCTACACCTTC
>TRBD2|-|TRBV6-5|TRBJ2-3
CASSSLDGGIADTQYF
TGTGCCAGCAGTTCCCTTGACGGGGGGATAGCAGATACGCAGTATTTT
>-|-|TRBV5-1|TRBJ2-5
CASSLVGGAQQETQYF
TGCGCCAGCAGCTTGGTAGGGGGGGCGCAACAAGAGACCCAGTACTTC
>-|-|TRBV5-1|TRBJ1-1
CASSLTQGNTEAFF
TGCGCCAGCAGCCTAACCCAGGGAAACACTGAAGCTTTCTTT
>-|-|TRBV4-2|TRBJ2-3
CASSQPGLSTDTQYF
TGTGCCAGCAGCCAACCTGGACTGAGCACAGATACGCAGTATTTT
>TRBD1|-|TRBV14|TRBJ2-7
CASSLGTAPTKQYF
TGTGCCAGCAGCTTAGGGACAGCTCCTACGAAGCAGTACTTC
>-|-|TRBV9|TRBJ2-3
CASSDRVTSTDTQYF
TGTGCCAGCAGCGACAGGGTTACATCCACAGATACGCAGTATTTT
>TRBD2|-|TRBV11-2|TRBJ2-5
CASSLSNGGGETQYF
TGTGCCAGCAGCTTATCGAACGGGGGGGGAGAGACCCAGTACTTC
>TRBD1|once|TRBV5-4|TRBJ2-5
CASSLDRLGAGGETQYF
TGTGCCAGCAGCTTGGATCGGTTGGGTGCAGGGGGAGAGACCCAGTACTTC
>TRBD1|-|TRBV5-5|TRBJ2-7
CASSWKKDRVDRYF
TGTGCCAGCAGCTGGAAGAAAGACAGGGTGGACAGGTACTTC